A selection of T cell receptor beta chains follows, all from one sample in a study of blood T cell repertoires in COVID-19. TCRdb keeps only in-frame clones here, not all; method: immunoSEQ multiplex PCR. The profile covers about 140,000 clones, with 80% to 85% appearing a single time and less than 5% taken by the ten largest. Sequenced: peripheral blood. The receptors derive from a woman of 80 years or more with acute or convalescent COVID-19. Each CDR3 is given without its conserved first and last residue.

TRBV28	TRBJ2-1	ASSSWPRLAYNEQF
TRBV2	TRBJ1-2	ASSEAVVGYT
TRBV7-9	TRBJ1-2	ASSFGQGDGYT
TRBV27	TRBJ2-7	ASSPYRDRGYEQY
TRBV30	TRBJ1-1	AWSFDTEAF
TRBV28	TRBJ2-1	ASSWTGGSGNEQF
TRBV29-1	TRBJ2-1	SVELAGEAIYNEQF
TRBV4-1	TRBJ2-7	ASSRQMATGSYEQY
TRBV5-1	TRBJ1-4	ASSLMSQGANEKLF
TRBV7-9	TRBJ1-4	ASSYNRVNEKLF
TRBV16	TRBJ2-7	ASSQLGRGQGHEQY
TRBV7-2	TRBJ2-6	ASSSSRAGANVLT
TRBV3-1/TRBV3-2	TRBJ1-5	ASSQGRGGQPQH
TRBV2	TRBJ1-4	ASSDGQGYEKLF
TRBV2	TRBJ1-4	ASRGTGGEKLF
TRBV10-3	TRBJ2-7	AISTGTAIYEQY
TRBV2	TRBJ2-2	ASSEAGDTGELF
TRBV19	TRBJ1-3	ASIRPGAGNTIY
TRBV27	TRBJ1-2	ASSLHSYYGYT
TRBV5-6	TRBJ2-7	ASSFDTIEEQY
TRBV10-3	TRBJ1-3	AISRDRGPGNTIY
TRBV5-1	TRBJ1-1	ASSLSRTARLMNTEAF
TRBV28	TRBJ1-2	ASRPGQTLIGYT
TRBV7-3	TRBJ2-7	ASSLAGALSYEQY
TRBV28	TRBJ2-7	ASSDLAGVPYEQY
TRBV10-3	TRBJ2-3	AISEGGAYGTDTQY
TRBV11-2	TRBJ2-4	ASSFGGRSYIGNIQY
TRBV2	TRBJ2-7	ASISGSGSYEQY
TRBV28	TRBJ2-1	ASRPASSGEVDEQF
TRBV30	TRBJ1-5	AWGGQGDQPQH
TRBV5-5	TRBJ2-7	ASSSKGGPDEQY
TRBV7-3	TRBJ1-1	ASSPTGMEEAF
TRBV10-3	TRBJ2-1	AISESILAADEQF
TRBV29-1	TRBJ1-1	SVEGSAVGGTEAF
TRBV18	TRBJ2-3	ASSSTGGSPDTQY
TRBV2	TRBJ1-3	ASSDIGRGRNTIY
TRBV10-3	TRBJ2-7	AISAPTYEQY
TRBV7-9	TRBJ2-7	ASSLALSSEQY
TRBV4-1	TRBJ2-3	ASSRGTGEGTDTQY
TRBV5-5	TRBJ1-1	ASSLWGPGTEAF
TRBV19	TRBJ2-1	ASSISHAPLGDYNEQF
TRBV7-9	TRBJ2-3	ASSSLGTDTQY
TRBV2	TRBJ2-1	ASSDPGRGVF
TRBV5-8	TRBJ2-3	ASSLGQKDTDTQY
TRBV5-4	TRBJ1-3	ASSAIGTVSGNTIY
TRBV16	TRBJ1-1	ASSQFIRPGAEAF
TRBV18	TRBJ2-1	ASFPDRGAYNEQF
TRBV7-6	TRBJ2-7	ASSSTSGATYEQY
TRBV11-1	TRBJ2-1	ASSYWTQPPGAEQF
TRBV28	TRBJ1-1	ASSLPGTEKAF
TRBV7-9	TRBJ2-2	ASSFQGAGELF
TRBV5-6	TRBJ1-5	ASSLGRGRSYSNQPQH
TRBV9	TRBJ2-1	ASSVARQSMPPTYNEQF
TRBV3-1/TRBV3-2	TRBJ2-3	ASSQGTSTDTQY
TRBV2	TRBJ1-5	ASSVEGRGYQPQH
TRBV4-1	TRBJ1-5	ASRGQGQGNQPQH
TRBV7-9	TRBJ2-7	ASSSPGENEQY
TRBV7-9	TRBJ2-3	ASSLVGHGQEDTDTQY
TRBV14	TRBJ1-1	ASSPWDRVSSGAF